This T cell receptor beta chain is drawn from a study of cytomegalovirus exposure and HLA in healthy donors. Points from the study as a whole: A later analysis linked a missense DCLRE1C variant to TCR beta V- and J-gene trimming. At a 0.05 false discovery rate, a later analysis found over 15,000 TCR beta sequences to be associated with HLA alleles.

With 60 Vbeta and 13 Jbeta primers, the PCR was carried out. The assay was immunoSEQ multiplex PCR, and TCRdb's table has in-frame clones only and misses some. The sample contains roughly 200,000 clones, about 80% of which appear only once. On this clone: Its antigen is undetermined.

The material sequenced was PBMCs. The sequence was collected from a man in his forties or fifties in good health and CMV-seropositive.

CDR3 sequence (DNA): TGTGCCAGCAGCCTTTATAGCCCCCCAGCGGGGCTTAGAGACGGGGAGCTGTTTTTT. Residues: CASSLYSPPAGLRDGELFF. The V gene is TRBV7-7, the J gene TRBJ2-2; 7 bases line up with TRBD2. Looked up from germline, CDR1 is SSHAT and CDR2 is FNYEAQ (reference sequence). J lost 7 bases, V lost 5 bases, and 22 bases had no gene match. This CDR3 is 19 amino acids long.